This T cell receptor (beta chain) was captured by sequencing in a study of cytomegalovirus exposure and HLA in healthy donors. Primers included in the PCR were 60 Vbeta and 13 Jbeta primers. Data came from immunoSEQ multiplex PCR; TCRdb stores just in-frame clones and leaves some out. The sample includes about 92,000 clones, over 75% of them seen just once. The CDR3 has 21 amino acids. The junction had 16 bases not matched to a gene; V was cut back by 0 bases and J by 0 bases. Germline CDR1 is MGHRA and CDR2 is YSYEKL. The chain has TRBV4-1 and TRBJ2-3; 9 nucleotides agree with TRBD2. This receptor was obtained from a man between 18 and 29 years old in good health and CMV-seronegative. The sample was PBMCs. CDR3 protein: CASSQERLSGGPRISTDTQYF. DNA for the CDR3: TGCGCCAGCAGCCAAGAAAGGTTGAGCGGGGGGCCCAGAATAAGCACAGATACGCAGTATTTT.